Presented here are 31 T cell receptor beta chains from one specimen sequenced in a study of blood T cell repertoires in COVID-19. Clones were sequenced by immunoSEQ multiplex PCR, and TCRdb holds only the in-frame ones, with some missing. The data show tens of thousands of clones, approximately 90% seen once. The specimen sequenced was peripheral blood. The receptors stem from a woman older than 75 with active COVID-19.

In this sample, this clone turned up a few times. This chain joins TRBV7-2 and TRBJ2-3; 7 bases align to TRBD2. Losses at the gene ends were 3 bases for V and 2 bases for J; bases not matched to a gene: 5. Germline assignment: CDR1 SGHTA and CDR2 FQGNSA. This CDR3 has 15 residues. CDR3 amino acids: CASSLGGSLTDTQYF. The CDR3, as DNA: TGTGCCAGCAGCTTGGGCGGGAGCCTCACAGATACGCAGTATTTT.

V and J are TRBV28 and TRBJ2-5, with a weak D call TRBD2 (7 bases). Trimming stripped 0 bases from V and 0 bases from J, with 14 bases between. Germline assignment: CDR1 MDHEN and CDR2 SYDVKM. The CDR3 consists of 17 residues. In DNA, the CDR3 is TGTGCCAGCAGTTTATGGGAGGGGGGGCCCTACCAAGAGACCCAGTACTTC. Amino acid sequence: CASSLWEGGPYQETQYF.

This clone was recorded once. V is TRBV21-1 and J is TRBJ2-5; the table's TRBD1 call for D was not verified on the DNA. TRBV21-1 is a known pseudogene. There are 14 residues in the CDR3. CDR3 amino acids: CASSKVAGAETQYF. For the CDR3, the DNA is TGTGCCAGCAGCAAAGTCGCAGGGGCAGAGACCCAGTACTTC.

Only one count was recorded for this clone. The V gene is TRBV5-8, the J gene TRBJ1-2; 8 bases align to TRBD1. The CDR3 extends over 13 amino acids. Germline-derived CDR1 and CDR2 are SGHTS and YDEGEE. The V and J ends lost 2 bases and 8 bases, in that order; junction bases with no gene match: 5. The CDR3 region has the DNA TGTGCCAGCAGCTTCGCCCGACAGGGGGGCTACACCTTC. This sequence encodes CASSFARQGGYTF.

The chain combines TRBV6-5 with TRBJ2-4, with 8 bases that match TRBD1. Germline V gene lookup returns CDR1 MNHEY and CDR2 SVGAGI. Germline trimming cut 6 bases from V and 0 bases from J; bases unmatched to any gene: 4. The CDR3 extends over 15 amino acids. For the CDR3, the DNA is TGTGCCAGCAGACGACAGGGGCTAGCCAAAAACATTCAGTACTTC. Translating gives CASRRQGLAKNIQYF.

The J gene is TRBJ1-1, the V gene TRBV7-8; 9 nucleotides align to TRBD1. There are 13 residues in the CDR3. Germline V CDR1 and CDR2: SGHVS, FQNEAQ. V shed 3 bases and J 4 bases; nucleotides not matched to a gene: 0. CDR3 DNA sequence: TGTGCCAGCAGCTTGACAGGGGGCACTGAAGCTTTCTTT. This gives the protein CASSLTGGTEAFF. Combining the CDR3 with reference TRBV7-8 and TRBJ1-1 gives the whole variable domain GAGVSQSPRYKVAKRGQDVALRCDPISGHVSLFWYQQALGQGPEFLTYFQNEAQLDKSGLPSDRFFAERPEGSVSTLKIQRTQQEDSAVYLCASSLTGGTEAFFGQGTRLTVV.

This chain uses TRBV30 with TRBJ1-5, with TRBD1 matching 7 bases. The CDR3 covers 14 residues. After removal of 4 bases from V and 6 bases from J, the junction contained 9 bases not matched to a gene. Germline CDR1 reads GTSNPN; CDR2 reads SVGIG (reference sequence). The CDR3 DNA reads TGTGCCTGGATACTGAGGGGGCACGGTCAGCCCCAGCATTTT. It is translated as CAWILRGHGQPQHF.

This clone was observed once. The V and J genes are TRBV5-8 and TRBJ2-7; D remains unclear. The V gene lost 2 bases and the J gene lost 4 bases, with 7 bases spanning the gap. Germline V CDR1 and CDR2: SGHTS, YDEGEE. The CDR3 length is 12 residues. As DNA, the CDR3 is TGTGCCAGCAGCTTCATCGGGTACGAGCAGTACTTC. Amino acid sequence: CASSFIGYEQYF.

The chain recombines TRBV18 with TRBJ1-6, with a possible D match to TRBD1 (6 bases). CDR1 and CDR2 from the germline V gene are KGHSH and LQKENI. Trimming took off 3 bases at V and 6 bases at J, with 18 bases between the two ends. The CDR3 is 17 residues long. The DNA for the CDR3 is TGTGCCAGCTCACCGCTGGTAGGGGGACACAGTAATTCACCCCTCCACTTT. It translates to CASSPLVGGHSNSPLHF.

This chain uses TRBV11-2 with TRBJ1-2; D gene ambiguous. The CDR3 covers 12 residues. V lost 3 bases and J 7 bases, leaving 9 bases between the germline ends. The germline V gene encodes CDR1 SGHAT and CDR2 FQNNGV. CDR3 in DNA: TGTGCCAGCAGCTTCGTCGGACTTGGCTACACCTTC. Translated: CASSFVGLGYTF.

The chain combines TRBV2 with TRBJ2-1; a possible D gene is TRBD2 (6 bases). CDR1 SNHLY and CDR2 FYNNEI come from the germline V gene. The CDR3 covers 13 residues. With 8 bases removed from V and 3 bases from J, the gap between germline ends came to 11 bases. Here the CDR3 DNA reads TGTGCCAGCTCGGGACTTATCTACAATGAGCAGTTCTTC. It specifies CASSGLIYNEQFF. Together with reference TRBV2 and TRBJ2-1, the CDR3 gives the full variable domain: EPEVTQTPSHQVTQMGQEVILRCVPISNHLYFYWYRQILGQKVEFLVSFYNNEISEKSEIFDDQFSVERPDGSNFTLKIRSTKLEDSAMYFCASSGLIYNEQFFGPGTRLTVL.

Points on this clone: Other DNA variants within this sample encode the same CDR3. The chain combines TRBV7-9 with TRBJ2-1; possible D gene TRBD2, 6 bases. Per the germline V gene, CDR1 is SEHNR and CDR2 is FQNEAQ (reference sequence). This CDR3 is built from 12 residues. V was clipped by 5 bases and J by 6 bases, with 8 bases between them. CDR3 protein: CASSRGSNEQFF. The CDR3 bases are TGTGCCAGCAGCCGGGGGAGCAATGAGCAGTTCTTC.

This chain uses TRBV5-5 with TRBJ2-1; D may be TRBD2 (5 bases). V was trimmed by 0 bases and J by 14 bases, leaving 12 bases between them. The germline V gene encodes CDR1 SGHKS and CDR2 YYEKEE (reference sequence). The CDR3 is 12 residues long. CDR3 amino acids: CASSLAPTKEFF. The CDR3 bases are TGTGCCAGCAGCTTGGCCCCGACTAAAGAGTTCTTC.

The genes are TRBV7-9 and TRBJ2-1, with D perhaps TRBD2 (5 bases). The germline gives CDR1 SEHNR, CDR2 FQNEAQ (reference sequence). Trimming left V 3 bases short and J 12 bases short, with 15 bases between. This CDR3 has 13 residues. CDR3 DNA: TGTGCCAGCAGCTTCTTAGAGGGATCAAGGCAGTTCTTC. Protein: CASSFLEGSRQFF.

The gene calls are TRBV6-1 and TRBJ2-5; 10 positions agree with TRBD1. The junction had 12 bases not matched to a gene; V was cut back by 3 bases and J by 5 bases. Germline V lookup: CDR1 MNHNS, CDR2 SASEGT. CDR3 length equals 17 residues. The CDR3 DNA reads as TGTGCCAGCAGTGACTACCCGGACAGGGGGATGGCTGAGACCCAGTACTTC. Its protein is CASSDYPDRGMAETQYF.

This chain links TRBV5-4 with TRBJ1-2, with 10 bases fitting TRBD1. The V and J ends lost 4 bases and 2 bases, in that order; junction bases with no gene match: 5. The CDR3 sequence is 15 residues long. Germline CDR1 SGHNT, CDR2 YYREEE (reference sequence). CDR3 amino acids: CASSPRQGANYGYTF. The CDR3 nucleotides read TGTGCCAGCAGCCCTCGACAGGGGGCGAACTATGGCTACACCTTC.

This CDR3 is CASSVLASGPTWNTGELFF. CDR3 DNA sequence: TGTGCCAGCAGCGTCCTGGCTAGCGGACCGACATGGAACACCGGGGAGCTGTTTTTT. The chain carries TRBV7-3 and TRBJ2-2; the match to TRBD2 covers 7 bases. The V gene's germline CDR1 is SGHTA and CDR2 FQGTGA. After removal of 5 bases from V and 1 base from J, the junction contained 16 bases not matched to a gene. The CDR3 consists of 19 residues.

This sequence joins TRBV5-6 and TRBJ2-7; 7 bases map to TRBD2. CDR3 length: 16 residues. Germline V gene sequence: CDR1 SGHDT, CDR2 YYEEEE. Trimming removed 0 bases from V and 3 bases from J; junction bases left unmatched: 9. CDR3 amino acids: CASSLAGGRRDYEQYF. CDR3 DNA sequence: TGTGCCAGCAGCTTGGCCGGGGGGAGGAGGGACTACGAGCAGTACTTC.

DNA of the CDR3: TGTGCCAGCAGTTCCGACACCCTTTTAAAACTGTTTTTT. Protein product: CASSSDTLLKLFF. The chain uses TRBV28 and TRBJ1-4; no reliable D call. V was cut by 4 bases and J by 10 bases, with 13 bases left in between. CDR1 MDHEN and CDR2 SYDVKM come from the germline V gene. CDR3 size: 13 residues.

The V and J genes are TRBV11-2 and TRBJ1-6; no firm D call. CDR3 length equals 11 residues. Trimming took off 3 bases at V and 9 bases at J, with 3 bases between the two ends. Germline V gene lookup returns CDR1 SGHAT and CDR2 FQNNGV. The CDR3 loop reads CASSFLSPLHF. The CDR3 region has the DNA TGTGCCAGCAGCTTTCTTTCACCCCTCCACTTT.

The J gene is TRBJ1-1, the V gene TRBV6-5; D remains ambiguous. This CDR3 spans 13 amino acids. Germline V gene data show CDR1 as MNHEY and CDR2 as SVGAGI. V was clipped by 7 bases and J by 4 bases, with 13 bases between them. CDR3 sequence: CASKRPEGTEAFF. As DNA, the CDR3 is TGTGCCAGCAAACGACCTGAGGGCACTGAAGCTTTCTTT.

The chain joins TRBV5-5 to TRBJ2-1, with D possibly being TRBD2 (5 bases). Deletions cut 4 bases from V and 0 bases from J, with 11 bases between. In germline, CDR1 is SGHKS, CDR2 YYEKEE (reference sequence). This CDR3 has 15 amino acids. The CDR3 sequence: CASSVALSSYNEQFF. The CDR3 DNA reads TGTGCCAGCAGCGTAGCGCTCAGCTCCTACAATGAGCAGTTCTTC. Full variable domain (rest looked up from reference TRBV5-5 and TRBJ2-1): DAGVTQSPTHLIKTRGQQVTLRCSPISGHKSVSWYQQVLGQGPQFIFQYYEKEERGRGNFPDRFSARQFPNYSSELNVNALLLGDSALYLCASSVALSSYNEQFFGPGTRLTVL.

The V call is TRBV7-2, the J call TRBJ2-5; D remains ambiguous. V shed 3 bases and J shed 5 bases, with 16 bases lying between them. CDR1 is SGHTA and CDR2 is FQGNSA in the germline V gene. The CDR3 is 15 residues long. CDR3 amino acids: CASSFRNGGLETQYF. The CDR3 DNA reads TGTGCCAGCAGCTTCAGAAATGGTGGGCTCGAGACCCAGTACTTC.

This chain uses TRBV7-9 with TRBJ1-4; D might be TRBD1 (5 bases). Trimming stripped 4 bases from V and 3 bases from J, with 12 bases between. CDR3 length equals 15 residues. Germline V gene sequence: CDR1 SEHNR, CDR2 FQNEAQ (reference sequence). The CDR3 coding sequence is TGTGCCAGCAGCTCGCGGGGGGTAGCTAATGAAAAACTGTTTTTT. As protein: CASSSRGVANEKLFF. The full variable domain, with the rest looked up from reference TRBV7-9 and TRBJ1-4, is DTGVSQNPRHKITKRGQNVTFRCDPISEHNRLYWYRQTLGQGPEFLTYFQNEAQLEKSRLLSDRFSAERPKGSFSTLEIQRTEQGDSAMYLCASSSRGVANEKLFFGSGTQLSVL.

The V gene is TRBV18, the J gene TRBJ1-4, with 8 bases that match TRBD1. The CDR3 runs 16 residues. V trimming: 1 base; J trimming: 7 bases; junction bases outside the gene matches: 8. Germline CDR1 is KGHSH and CDR2 is LQKENI. The CDR3 nucleotides read TGTGCCAGCTCACCACTAGGACAGGGACGGTCTGAAAAACTGTTTTTT. This sequence encodes CASSPLGQGRSEKLFF.

This chain uses TRBV5-5 with TRBJ2-3, with 8 bases aligning to TRBD1. CDR3 length: 17 residues. Per the germline V gene, CDR1 is SGHKS and CDR2 is YYEKEE (reference sequence). V trimming: 7 bases; J trimming: 3 bases; junction bases outside the gene matches: 16. Here the CDR3 reads CASSPPRGRPGTDTQYF. CDR3 bases: TGTGCCAGCTCTCCCCCCAGGGGGCGGCCGGGTACAGATACGCAGTATTTT.

This rearrangement joins TRBV6-2 or TRBV6-3 to TRBJ2-1; tentatively, D is TRBD2 (5 bases). The length of the CDR3 is 14 residues. Looked up from germline, CDR1 is MNHEY and CDR2 is SVGEGT. Trimming left V 2 bases short and J 6 bases short, with 11 bases between. The CDR3 DNA sequence: TGTGCCAGCAGTTACCTTGGACTCTCCAATGAGCAGTTCTTC. It is translated as CASSYLGLSNEQFF.

The chain combines TRBV2 with TRBJ2-2, with D maybe TRBD1 (5 bases). Germline CDR1 and CDR2: SNHLY and FYNNEI. Between the trimmed V and J ends, which lost 4 bases and 4 bases, there was a span of 10 bases. CDR3 size: 14 residues. CDR3 DNA: TGTGCCAGCAGTGTTCGACAGTTCACCGGGGAGCTGTTTTTT. It codes for CASSVRQFTGELFF.

The J gene is TRBJ2-7, the V gene TRBV19; 12 nucleotides line up with TRBD1. The CDR3 runs 15 residues. Germline V gene lookup returns CDR1 LNHDA and CDR2 SQIVND (reference sequence). After removal of 3 bases from V and 4 bases from J, the junction contained 4 bases not matched to a gene. Here the CDR3 reads CASSIGTGGGYEQYF. CDR3 sequence (DNA): TGTGCCAGTAGTATTGGGACAGGGGGCGGGTACGAGCAGTACTTC.

The CDR3 is CASRRGGPGNTIYF. CDR3 sequence (DNA): TGTGCCAGTCGACGAGGGGGCCCTGGAAACACCATATATTTT. This chain joins TRBV6-5 and TRBJ1-3, with 7 bases that match TRBD1. The CDR3 extends over 14 amino acids. Germline V CDR1 and CDR2: MNHEY, SVGAGI. The ends lost 9 bases at V and 2 bases at J; junction bases unmatched: 7.

This chain joins TRBV7-2 and TRBJ2-3, with 7 bases matching TRBD2. V dropped 4 bases and J dropped 3; count of bases not matched to a gene: 16. Germline CDR1 and CDR2: SGHTA and FQGNSA. This CDR3 has 18 amino acids. This CDR3 reads CASSSPGGGSRGTDTQYF. The CDR3 nucleotides are TGTGCCAGCAGCTCCCCCGGCGGCGGGAGTCGTGGGACAGATACGCAGTATTTT. Combining the CDR3 with reference TRBV7-2 and TRBJ2-3 gives the whole variable domain GAGVSQSPSNKVTEKGKDVELRCDPISGHTALYWYRQSLGQGLEFLIYFQGNSAPDKSGLPSDRFSAERTGGSVSTLTIQRTQQEDSAVYLCASSSPGGGSRGTDTQYFGPGTRLTVL.